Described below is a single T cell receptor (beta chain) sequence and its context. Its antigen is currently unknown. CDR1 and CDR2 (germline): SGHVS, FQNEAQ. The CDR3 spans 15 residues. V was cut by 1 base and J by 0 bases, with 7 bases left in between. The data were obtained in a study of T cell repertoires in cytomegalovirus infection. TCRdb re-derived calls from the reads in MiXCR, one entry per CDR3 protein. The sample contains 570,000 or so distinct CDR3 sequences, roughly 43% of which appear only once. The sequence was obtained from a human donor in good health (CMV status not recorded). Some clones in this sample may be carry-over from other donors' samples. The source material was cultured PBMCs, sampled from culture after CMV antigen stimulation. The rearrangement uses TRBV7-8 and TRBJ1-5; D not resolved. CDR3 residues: CASSLGFGSNQPQHF. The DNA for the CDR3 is TGTGCCAGCAGCTTAGGGTTCGGTAGCAATCAGCCCCAGCATTTT.